This passage covers 20 T cell receptor beta chains from one sample sequenced in a study of control samples from healthy donors and cancer patients. The data were produced by immunoSEQ multiplex PCR, yet TCRdb's version contains in-frame clones alone and is incomplete. Found here are 400,000 to 450,000 clones, around 90% of them singletons; the top ten hold just under 6.5%. Material for sequencing was PBMCs. Receptors originate from a man aged 40-50 years with head and neck cancer.

The V gene is TRBV9, the J gene TRBJ2-1, with TRBD2 matching 12 bases. Germline V gene sequence: CDR1 SGDLS, CDR2 YYNGEE. The CDR3 totals 17 residues. V trimming: 3 bases; J trimming: 3 bases; junction bases outside the gene matches: 7. The chain's CDR3 is CASSGSTSGGHYNEQFF. In DNA, the CDR3 is TGTGCCAGCAGCGGAAGCACTAGCGGGGGGCACTACAATGAGCAGTTCTTC.

The chain carries TRBV5-1 and TRBJ2-7; the match to TRBD1 covers 8 bases. The CDR3 is 16 amino acids. Per the germline V gene, CDR1 is SGHRS and CDR2 is YFSETQ. V lost 4 bases and J lost 3; bases outside the gene matches: 12. As DNA, the CDR3 is TGCGCCAGCAGCCCGACCGCTGGACAGGGACTCTACGAGCAGTACTTC. It codes for CASSPTAGQGLYEQYF. Variable domain in full (rest from reference TRBV5-1 and TRBJ2-7): KAGVTQTPRYLIKTRGQQVTLSCSPISGHRSVSWYQQTPGQGLQFLFEYFSETQRNKGNFPGRFSGRQFSNSRSEMNVSTLELGDSALYLCASSPTAGQGLYEQYFGPGTRLTVT.

The CDR3 nucleotides read TGTGCCAGCAGCCGAGGGGGCACTGAAGCTTTCTTT. Amino acid sequence: CASSRGGTEAFF. This chain connects TRBV11-3 to TRBJ1-1, with a possible D match to TRBD1 (6 bases). The CDR3 is 12 amino acids. Germline assignment: CDR1 SGHNT and CDR2 YENEEA. V was clipped by 5 bases and J by 4 bases, with 8 bases between them.

The gene calls are TRBV28 and TRBJ2-7; 7 nucleotides agree with TRBD1. Germline loops: CDR1 MDHEN, CDR2 SYDVKM. V lost 4 bases, J lost 1 base, and 7 bases stayed unmatched. The length of the CDR3 is 15 residues. CDR3 residues: CASSSPGQKSYEQYF. Written as DNA, the CDR3 is TGTGCCAGCAGTTCACCGGGACAGAAATCCTACGAGCAGTACTTC. Complete variable domain (other parts from reference TRBV28 and TRBJ2-7): DVKVTQSSRYLVKRTGEKVFLECVQDMDHENMFWYRQDPGLGLRLIYFSYDVKMKEKGDIPEGYSVSREKKERFSLILESASTNQTSMYLCASSSPGQKSYEQYFGPGTRLTVT.

The V call is TRBV25-1, the J call TRBJ2-6, with unresolved D. V lost 1 base and J lost 2, with 0 bases in between. CDR1 MGHDK and CDR2 SYGVNS come from the germline V gene. CDR3 length equals 13 residues. CDR3 protein: CASSESGANVLTF. Written as DNA, the CDR3 is TGTGCCAGCAGTGAATCTGGGGCCAACGTCCTGACTTTC.

V usage is TRBV2 and J usage is TRBJ2-7; D unclear. CDR1 and CDR2 from the germline V gene are SNHLY and FYNNEI. V gave up 7 bases and J gave up 3 bases, with 4 bases separating them. The CDR3 consists of 10 residues. CDR3 region: CASTHYEQYF. The DNA of the CDR3 is TGTGCCAGCACACACTACGAGCAGTACTTC.

The rearrangement links TRBV7-9 to TRBJ1-2, with a weak D call TRBD1 (5 bases). V lost 5 bases and J 8 bases, leaving 24 bases between the germline ends. The CDR3 runs 16 residues. Germline V lookup: CDR1 SEHNR, CDR2 FQNEAQ (reference sequence). DNA of the CDR3: TGTGCCAGCAGCCCACGCCGGTTTACGGACGACAGAGGCTACACCTTC. Its protein is CASSPRRFTDDRGYTF.

This clone was counted a few times. The V gene is TRBV28, the J gene TRBJ1-5, with D possibly TRBD1 on 5 matching bases. Germline-derived CDR1 and CDR2 are MDHEN and SYDVKM. V was clipped by 2 bases and J by 5 bases, with 10 bases between them. The CDR3 is 14 residues long. CDR3 protein: CASSLRRDDQPQHF. The CDR3, as DNA: TGTGCCAGCAGTTTACGTAGGGACGATCAGCCCCAGCATTTT. Full variable domain (remainder filled in from reference TRBV28 and TRBJ1-5): DVKVTQSSRYLVKRTGEKVFLECVQDMDHENMFWYRQDPGLGLRLIYFSYDVKMKEKGDIPEGYSVSREKKERFSLILESASTNQTSMYLCASSLRRDDQPQHFGDGTRLSIL.

The genes are TRBV11-2 and TRBJ2-7; D is uncertain. This CDR3 contains 12 residues. The germline V gene has CDR1 SGHAT and CDR2 FQNNGV. The germline V and J ends were trimmed by 3 bases and 6 bases, with 9 bases remaining between them. CDR3 sequence: CASSLLSGEQYF. The CDR3 DNA reads TGTGCCAGCAGCTTGCTTTCGGGCGAGCAGTACTTC.

The rearrangement uses TRBV30 and TRBJ2-3; a possible D gene is TRBD2 (6 bases). With 1 base removed from V and 3 bases from J, the gap between germline ends came to 14 bases. This CDR3 is 15 amino acids long. CDR1 and CDR2 (germline): GTSNPN, SVGIG (reference sequence). As DNA, the CDR3 is TGTGCCTGGAGTGGTTTGATGGGACTTACAGATACGCAGTATTTT. Translating gives CAWSGLMGLTDTQYF.

The V and J genes are TRBV27 and TRBJ1-6; tentative D call: TRBD1 (5 bases). V dropped 3 bases and J dropped 5 bases, with 8 bases sitting between them. The CDR3 has 14 residues. Germline CDR1 reads MNHEY; CDR2 reads SMNVEV (reference sequence). CDR3: CASSFGGNNSPLHF. DNA of the CDR3: TGTGCCAGCAGTTTCGGGGGGAATAATTCACCCCTCCACTTT.

The rearrangement joins TRBV11-2 to TRBJ2-7; weak D call: TRBD2 (6 bases). V was cut by 2 bases and J by 2 bases, with 16 bases left in between. The CDR3 is made up of 16 amino acids. The germline V gene has CDR1 SGHAT and CDR2 FQNNGV. The CDR3 region has the DNA TGTGCCAGCAGCTTAAGGACGGGAGCCCTCGCCTACGAGCAGTACTTC. This translates into CASSLRTGALAYEQYF.

V usage is TRBV6-2 or TRBV6-3 and J usage is TRBJ1-2; D not certain. Trimming pared 2 bases from V and 4 bases from J, leaving 2 bases between. The germline V gene has CDR1 MNHEY and CDR2 SVGEGT. There are 11 residues in the CDR3. CDR3 amino acids: CASSYSYGYTF. In DNA form, the CDR3 reads TGTGCCAGCAGTTACAGCTATGGCTACACCTTC.

The chain couples TRBV9 to TRBJ1-3; TRBD1 is a possible D gene (6 bases). V was shortened by 1 base and J by 0 bases, with 11 bases between the two germline ends. This CDR3 region has 16 residues. The germline V gene encodes CDR1 SGDLS and CDR2 YYNGEE. The DNA of the CDR3 is TGTGCCAGCAGCGTATCAACAGGGAACTCTGGAAACACCATATATTTT. It yields the protein CASSVSTGNSGNTIYF.

The V and J genes are TRBV18 and TRBJ2-7; TRBD1 might be the D (5 bases). CDR3 size: 14 residues. V was clipped by 2 bases and J by 2 bases, with 10 bases between them. CDR1 KGHSH and CDR2 LQKENI come from the germline V gene. The CDR3 loop is CASSPAQGPYEQYF. The CDR3 DNA follows: TGTGCCAGCTCACCAGCGCAGGGCCCCTACGAGCAGTACTTC.

V gene TRBV19 combines with J gene TRBJ1-5; D is unclear. CDR1 LNHDA and CDR2 SQIVND come from the germline V gene (reference sequence). V shed 3 bases and J shed 4 bases, with 7 bases lying between them. The CDR3 totals 13 residues. The CDR3 here is CASSMAQNQPQHF. CDR3 coding DNA: TGTGCCAGTAGTATGGCCCAGAATCAGCCCCAGCATTTT.

The genes are TRBV5-1 and TRBJ2-2; a possible D gene is TRBD2 (5 bases). Germline CDR1 and CDR2: SGHRS and YFSETQ. Trimming removed 7 bases at V and 0 bases at J, with 10 bases between. The CDR3 consists of 14 residues. The DNA for the CDR3 is TGCGCCAGCCTAGCCGGCTCGAACACCGGGGAGCTGTTTTTT. Encoded protein: CASLAGSNTGELFF.

With respect to this clone: A read error may produce the germline difference seen at one junction end. The rearrangement links TRBV28 to TRBJ1-5; D gene uncertain. The germline V gene has CDR1 MDHEN and CDR2 SYDVKM. CDR3 size: 13 residues. The CDR3: CASGFESNQPQHF. For the CDR3, the DNA is TGTGCCAGCGGTTTCGAAAGCAATCAGCCCCAGCATTTT.

The chain links TRBV18 to TRBJ1-1; no definite D call. Deletions cut 4 bases from V and 6 bases from J, with 9 bases between. This CDR3 comprises 12 residues. The germline V gene encodes CDR1 KGHSH and CDR2 LQKENI. CDR3 nucleotide sequence: TGTGCCAGCTCACATGGGGAGGCTGAAGCTTTCTTT. It translates to CASSHGEAEAFF. Combining the CDR3 with reference TRBV18 and TRBJ1-1 gives the whole variable domain NAGVMQNPRHLVRRRGQEARLRCSPMKGHSHVYWYRQLPEEGLKFMVYLQKENIIDESGMPKERFSAEFPKEGPSILRIQQVVRGDSAAYFCASSHGEAEAFFGQGTRLTVV.

DNA of the CDR3: TGTGCCAGTAGTGTAGGCCAGGGGGCGAGTCAGCCCCAGCATTTT. It codes for CASSVGQGASQPQHF. The rearrangement links TRBV19 to TRBJ1-5; 8 nucleotides align to TRBD1. CDR1 is LNHDA, CDR2 SQIVND, per germline (reference sequence). The CDR3 runs to 15 residues. V was clipped by 5 bases and J by 6 bases; unmatched bases: 9.